This is a list of T cell receptor beta chains from one sample in a study of cytomegalovirus exposure and HLA in healthy donors. Profiling relied on immunoSEQ multiplex PCR, and the TCRdb table lists in-frame clones only, not all of them. The sample shows about 200,000 clones, around 84% of them seen only once. Source material: PBMCs. These receptors originate from a woman aged 18-29 years in good health and CMV-seronegative. The CDR3 runs from the conserved cysteine through the conserved F or W. Each record gives: D gene, clone size, V gene, J gene, CDR3 DNA, CDR3 protein. D genes are given only for firm matches. Where a row states a size, it is once, few, many or the class of an expanded clone; other rows omit it.

>.|.|TRBV11-2|TRBJ2-3
TGTGCCAGCAGCTTCTCAGGGTCTAGCACAGATACGCAGTATTTT
CASSFSGSSTDTQYF
>TRBD2|.|TRBV27|TRBJ2-1
TGTGCCAGCAGTCCCGAACTAGCGGATGAGCAGTTCTTC
CASSPELADEQFF
>TRBD2|.|TRBV28|TRBJ2-7
TGTGCCACCTTCGTACGAACTAGCGGAACCACCTACGAGCAGTACTTC
CATFVRTSGTTYEQYF
>TRBD2|.|TRBV9|TRBJ2-1
TGTGCCAGCAGCGTAGAGGTTAGCGGGGACAATGAGCAGTTCTTC
CASSVEVSGDNEQFF
>TRBD1|.|TRBV19|TRBJ1-2
TGTGCCAGTAGTCCAGGGGGCCTCAACTATGGCTACACCTTC
CASSPGGLNYGYTF
>TRBD2|.|TRBV7-9|TRBJ2-5
TGTGCCAGCAGCATAACTAGCGGAGGGAGGGAGACCCAGTACTTC
CASSITSGGRETQYF
>.|.|TRBV29-1|TRBJ1-2
TGCAGCTTTTGGGGAGGCAGTGACCAAACTACCTATGGCTACACCTTC
CSFWGGSDQTTYGYTF
>.|.|TRBV4-3|TRBJ1-1
TGCGCCAGCAGTCCTAGGACAGCCCTGAACACTGAAGCTTTCTTT
CASSPRTALNTEAFF
>.|.|TRBV10-2|TRBJ1-1
TGCGCCAGCACCTACTTACGGGAGACTGAAGCTTTCTTT
CASTYLRETEAFF
>TRBD2|.|TRBV29-1|TRBJ2-7
TGCAGCGTTGAAGGGACTAGCGAGACCTACGAGCAGTACTTC
CSVEGTSETYEQYF
>TRBD2|.|TRBV30|TRBJ2-5
TGTGCCTGGACGGCGGGAGGAGTTATGGAGACCCAGTACTTC
CAWTAGGVMETQYF
>TRBD1|.|TRBV6-5|TRBJ1-2
TGTGCCAGCAGAGGACAGACAGGGAAGGGAGGCTACACCTTC
CASRGQTGKGGYTF
>.|.|TRBV7-9|TRBJ1-2
TGTGCCAGCAGCCCCGGTCTTGGCTACACCTTC
CASSPGLGYTF
>.|.|TRBV4-1|TRBJ1-1
TGCGTCAGCAGCCAGCGCCACACTGAAGCTTTCTTT
CVSSQRHTEAFF
>.|.|TRBV10-3|TRBJ1-3
TGTGCCATCAGTCAGGGGAGCTCTGGAAACACCATATATTTT
CAISQGSSGNTIYF
>.|.|TRBV11-3|TRBJ1-3
TGTGCCAGCAGCTTACGACACGACAGGATCGCTGGAAACACCATATATTTT
CASSLRHDRIAGNTIYF
>TRBD2|.|TRBV11-2|TRBJ2-1
TGTGCCAGCAGTCAAGAACCGGGACTAGCGGGATTCGGTGAGCAGTTCTTC
CASSQEPGLAGFGEQFF
>.|few|TRBV29-1|TRBJ1-1
TGCAGCGTTGAAGGCAGGGAGGCTGAAGCTTTCTTT
CSVEGREAEAFF
>.|.|TRBV27|TRBJ2-1
TGTGCCAGCAGTTTATACGGGACTGTCCGAGGGAAGCAGTTCTTC
CASSLYGTVRGKQFF
>.|.|TRBV11-2|TRBJ2-3
TGTGCCAGCAGCTTTAGCGAGCCGCCCCCAGATACGCAGTATTTT
CASSFSEPPPDTQYF
>TRBD2|few|TRBV7-2|TRBJ2-3
TGTGCCAGCAGCTTGTCCGGGACTAGCGGGGCAGATACGCAGTATTTT
CASSLSGTSGADTQYF
>TRBD1|.|TRBV19|TRBJ2-4
TGTGCCTCCCGGGACAGGGGAGGTGCCAAAAACATTCAGTACTTC
CASRDRGGAKNIQYF
>.|.|TRBV7-6|TRBJ2-3
TGTGCCAGCAGCTCCGGGCGAGGGCTCAGCACAGATACGCAGTATTTT
CASSSGRGLSTDTQYF
>.|.|TRBV28|TRBJ2-7
TGTGCCAGCAGGGGGCGAGGGGGTACCTACGAGCAGTACTTC
CASRGRGGTYEQYF
>TRBD1|.|TRBV19|TRBJ1-2
TGTGCCAGTAGTCCCTTGGGACAGGGGGCTCGGGGCTACACCTTC
CASSPLGQGARGYTF
>TRBD1|.|TRBV11-2|TRBJ2-1
TGTGCCAGCAGCCTCACCGGGACAGCCTACAATGAGCAGTTCTTC
CASSLTGTAYNEQFF
>TRBD2|.|TRBV18|TRBJ2-7
TGTGCCAGCTCCATGTTAGGGACTAGCGGCTACGAGCAGTACTTC
CASSMLGTSGYEQYF
>.|few|TRBV5-1|TRBJ2-7
TGCGCCAGCAGCTCCCTTAGATCCTACGAGCAGTACTTC
CASSSLRSYEQYF
>.|.|TRBV6-5|TRBJ1-1
TGTGCCAGCCTGGCAGCTCGGGGATTTAGCACTGAAGCTTTCTTT
CASLAARGFSTEAFF
>TRBD1|.|TRBV9|TRBJ1-1
TGTGCCAGCAGCGTCGGAATCGGCACAGGGGCGGACACTGAAGCTTTCTTT
CASSVGIGTGADTEAFF
>TRBD2|.|TRBV30|TRBJ2-7
TGTGCCTGGAGTAGGGGCGGGAGCTACGAGCAGTACTTC
CAWSRGGSYEQYF
>.|.|TRBV6-5|TRBJ2-5
TGTGCCAGCAGTTACATTACAGCACAGGAGACCCAGTACTTC
CASSYITAQETQYF
>TRBD1|.|TRBV19|TRBJ1-2
TGTGCCAGTAGTATGACCCTTGACAGGGGGAACGGCTACACCTTC
CASSMTLDRGNGYTF
>.|.|TRBV4-1|TRBJ2-1
TGCGCCAGCAGCCAGACAGGAAGCTCCTACAATGAGCAGTTCTTC
CASSQTGSSYNEQFF
>.|.|TRBV20-1|TRBJ2-7
TGCAGTGATCGCGAGCAGTACTTC
CSDREQYF
>TRBD1|.|TRBV19|TRBJ1-2
TGTGCCAGTAGTCACAGGGGGAAGGACTATGGCTACACCTTC
CASSHRGKDYGYTF
>TRBD2|.|TRBV28|TRBJ2-5
TGTGCCAGCAGGACTAGCAGGGAGACCCAGTACTTC
CASRTSRETQYF
>.|few|TRBV19|TRBJ1-1
TGTGCCAGTAGGGTACGGGAGGGAGCAGGCACTGAAGCTTTCTTT
CASRVREGAGTEAFF
>TRBD2|.|TRBV7-7|TRBJ2-5
TGTGCTAGCAGTAACATGGCGGGGGGCGCGGAGACCCAGTACTTC
CASSNMAGGAETQYF
>.|.|TRBV28|TRBJ2-2
TGTGCCAGCAGGTGGAGGGCCGGGGAGCTGTTTTTT
CASRWRAGELFF
>.|.|TRBV4-3|TRBJ2-2
TGCGCCAGCAGCCATGGGGGGACCGGGGAGCTGTTTTTT
CASSHGGTGELFF
>TRBD1|.|TRBV7-6|TRBJ2-7
TGTGCCAGCAGCTTAGCGCAAGGGGACAGGCCCACCTACGAGCAGTACTTC
CASSLAQGDRPTYEQYF
>.|.|TRBV18|TRBJ1-1
TGTGCCAGCTCACCAGCACTCGGACAGTTTGGAACTGAAGCTTTCTTT
CASSPALGQFGTEAFF
>TRBD1|.|TRBV28|TRBJ2-5
TGTGCCAGCAGTTTCCAGGGGGCGGTGGAGACCCAGTACTTC
CASSFQGAVETQYF
>TRBD2|.|TRBV6-5|TRBJ2-3
TGTGCCAGCAGTCTAGCGGGTCCCACAGATACGCAGTATTTT
CASSLAGPTDTQYF
>.|.|TRBV4-3|TRBJ1-1
TGCGCCAGCAGCCAACACAGGGCCATGAACACTGAAGCTTTCTTT
CASSQHRAMNTEAFF
>TRBD2|.|TRBV11-3|TRBJ2-5
TGTGCCAGCAGCCCACCTGGGCGGGGGGGTGTGGAGACCCAGTACTTC
CASSPPGRGGVETQYF